These 31 T cell receptor beta chains originate from one sample sequenced in a study of T cells after posttransplantation cyclophosphamide. TCRdb keeps only in-frame clones here, not all; method: immunoSEQ multiplex PCR. In the table there are 30,000 to 40,000 clones, roughly 89% of which are singletons. The specimen was PBMCs. The receptors were gathered from a middle-aged woman with a blood cancer, CMV-positive, and with a related stem cell donor.

CDR3 sequence: CASSLGSGIHEQFF. The CDR3 DNA reads TGTGCCAGCAGCTTGGGCTCAGGGATACATGAGCAGTTCTTC. The chain recombines TRBV5-6 with TRBJ2-1; weak D call: TRBD1 (5 bases). The germline V gene encodes CDR1 SGHDT and CDR2 YYEEEE. V lost 0 bases to trimming and J lost 8 bases, with 12 bases between them. The CDR3 extends over 14 amino acids.

The chain carries TRBV18 and TRBJ2-7, with D maybe TRBD1 (6 bases). This CDR3 is 15 amino acids long. V dropped 1 base and J dropped 1 base, with 11 bases sitting between them. Germline lookup yields CDR1 KGHSH and CDR2 LQKENI. CDR3 loop: CASSPRQGSSYEQYF. Here the CDR3 DNA reads TGTGCCAGCTCACCACGGCAGGGGTCATCCTACGAGCAGTACTTC.

A single count supports this clone. This chain links TRBV19 with TRBJ1-1; D unclear. Trimming removed 5 bases at V and 7 bases at J, with 8 bases between. Germline CDR1 is LNHDA and CDR2 is SQIVND (reference sequence). This CDR3 contains 11 residues. This CDR3 reads CASSRRGEAFF. Written as DNA, the CDR3 is TGTGCCAGTAGTCGGCGCGGTGAAGCTTTCTTT.

The rearrangement links TRBV5-4 to TRBJ2-1; 10 bases are a match to TRBD2. CDR1 and CDR2 from the germline V gene are SGHNT and YYREEE (reference sequence). CDR3 size: 15 residues. The V gene end was trimmed by 7 bases and the J gene end by 6 bases; junction bases not matched to a gene: 10. The CDR3 loop is CASEVAGGGLNEQFF. The CDR3 DNA reads as TGTGCCAGCGAGGTAGCGGGGGGTGGTCTCAATGAGCAGTTCTTC.

The chain has TRBV7-8 and TRBJ2-5, with D perhaps matching TRBD1 (5 bases). Germline V lookup: CDR1 SGHVS, CDR2 FQNEAQ. This CDR3 region has 16 residues. Trimming took 0 bases from V and 4 from J, leaving 15 bases between them. CDR3 sequence: CASSLALQGPSETQYF. CDR3 nucleotides: TGTGCCAGCAGCTTAGCGCTCCAGGGTCCCTCAGAGACCCAGTACTTC.

This chain connects TRBV18 to TRBJ2-5; a weak D match, TRBD1 (5 bases). V was shortened by 5 bases and J by 2 bases, with 15 bases between the two germline ends. The CDR3 is made up of 15 amino acids. Germline lookup yields CDR1 KGHSH and CDR2 LQKENI. Here the CDR3 DNA reads TGTGCCAGCTCAACTCTAGGCAGGGTACAAGAGACCCAGTACTTC. This gives the protein CASSTLGRVQETQYF.

The chain employs TRBV4-1 and TRBJ2-4; 8 positions agree with TRBD2. J was trimmed by 14 bases and V by 0 bases; bases with no gene match: 9. The CDR3 has 14 residues. Germline lookup yields CDR1 MGHRA and CDR2 YSYEKL. The CDR3 protein is CASSQDLGAGDEYF. CDR3 in DNA: TGCGCCAGCAGCCAAGATCTAGGAGCGGGAGATGAGTACTTC.

The chain couples TRBV6-4 to TRBJ2-3; 7 nucleotides align to TRBD2. Losses at the gene ends were 2 bases for V and 1 base for J; bases not matched to a gene: 3. Germline-derived CDR1 and CDR2 are MRHNA and SNTAGT. The CDR3 has 15 amino acids. In nucleotides, the CDR3 is TGTGCCAGCAGTGACAACCTAGCGGGCACAGATACGCAGTATTTT. As protein: CASSDNLAGTDTQYF.

Regarding this clone: Other DNA sequences in the same sample also yield this CDR3. This chain joins TRBV11-2 and TRBJ1-6, with D possibly TRBD1 on 5 matching bases. Germline CDR1 is SGHAT and CDR2 is FQNNGV. This CDR3 has 15 amino acids. V was trimmed by 4 bases and J by 6 bases, leaving 13 bases between them. The CDR3 DNA follows: TGTGCCAGCAGCTCCGCGGGACGGCTTAATTCACCCCTCCACTTT. It codes for CASSSAGRLNSPLHF.

The chain recombines TRBV4-1 with TRBJ2-7, with D unclear. Trimming took 0 bases from V and 3 from J, leaving 15 bases between them. This CDR3 comprises 16 residues. Germline CDR1 MGHRA, CDR2 YSYEKL. CDR3 bases: TGCGCCAGCAGCCAAGATTACGGGTCTGCCTACTACGAGCAGTACTTC. Translated, it gives CASSQDYGSAYYEQYF.

The chain couples TRBV29-1 to TRBJ2-2; the D gene is possibly TRBD1 (6 bases). V was cut by 5 bases and J by 5 bases, with 15 bases left in between. CDR3 length: 14 amino acids. Germline lookup yields CDR1 SQVTM and CDR2 ANQGSEA. CDR3 sequence: CSVLSGQRTGELFF. DNA of the CDR3: TGCAGCGTTTTAAGCGGACAGAGGACCGGGGAGCTGTTTTTT.

The rearrangement uses TRBV2 and TRBJ2-7; weak D call: TRBD1 (5 bases). Germline CDR1 is SNHLY and CDR2 is FYNNEI. Trimming removed 6 bases at V and 2 bases at J, with 17 bases between. This CDR3 has 15 residues. The DNA of the CDR3 is TGTGCCAGCAGCCTCCCGGACACCCTTCCCTACGAGCAGTACTTC. Amino acid sequence: CASSLPDTLPYEQYF.

The chain joins TRBV5-1 to TRBJ2-1; 7 bases fit TRBD1. The trim removed 3 bases at V and 4 bases at J, leaving 10 bases unmatched. From germline, CDR1 is SGHRS and CDR2 YFSETQ. CDR3 length: 16 amino acids. CDR3 protein: CASSSKTGAGYNEQFF. CDR3 sequence (DNA): TGCGCCAGCAGCTCTAAAACAGGGGCAGGATACAATGAGCAGTTCTTC. The full variable domain, in which reference TRBV5-1 and TRBJ2-1 provide the parts outside the CDR3, is KAGVTQTPRYLIKTRGQQVTLSCSPISGHRSVSWYQQTPGQGLQFLFEYFSETQRNKGNFPGRFSGRQFSNSRSEMNVSTLELGDSALYLCASSSKTGAGYNEQFFGPGTRLTVL.

The chain uses TRBV6-1 and TRBJ1-5; maybe TRBD1 (6 bases). The germline V and J ends were trimmed by 8 bases and 2 bases, with 16 bases remaining between them. CDR1 is MNHNS and CDR2 is SASEGT in the germline V gene. CDR3 length equals 15 residues. In DNA, the CDR3 is TGTGCCAGCGGAGTGGTGGGGGCTGGCAATCAGCCCCAGCATTTT. The encoded protein is CASGVVGAGNQPQHF.

This chain uses TRBV5-4 with TRBJ1-2; D gene ambiguous. Germline V gives CDR1 SGHNT, CDR2 YYREEE (reference sequence). This CDR3 is 14 amino acids long. Trimming cost V 0 bases and J 6 bases, with 12 bases left between them. The CDR3 protein is CASSLVPLTDGYTF. In DNA, the CDR3 is TGTGCCAGCAGCTTGGTGCCTCTCACGGATGGCTACACCTTC. Full variable domain (missing parts from reference TRBV5-4 and TRBJ1-2): ETGVTQSPTHLIKTRGQQVTLRCSSQSGHNTVSWYQQALGQGPQFIFQYYREEENGRGNFPPRFSGLQFPNYSSELNVNALELDDSALYLCASSLVPLTDGYTFGSGTRLTVV.

As regards this clone: This specimen includes other DNA sequences encoding the same CDR3. The chain uses TRBV10-1 and TRBJ1-6; D perhaps matches TRBD1 (6 bases). The CDR3 spans 13 residues. Per germline, CDR1 WNHNN and CDR2 SYGVQD (reference sequence). Trimming shortened V by 3 bases and J by 6 bases, and 6 bases separated the two germline ends. CDR3 bases: TGCGCCAGCAGTGAAGGGGGTAATTCACCCCTCCACTTT. It codes for CASSEGGNSPLHF.

This chain joins TRBV5-8 and TRBJ2-7, with 9 bases fitting TRBD1. Germline-derived CDR1 and CDR2 are SGHTS and YDEGEE. Trimming took 4 bases from V and 4 from J; bases not matched to a gene: 9. This CDR3 spans 15 amino acids. The CDR3 DNA follows: TGTGCCAGCAGCCCACCGGGACAGGGACTATACGAGCAGTACTTC. It codes for CASSPPGQGLYEQYF.

The chain joins TRBV29-1 to TRBJ2-7, with D possibly TRBD1 on 5 matching bases. CDR3 size: 11 residues. Trimming pared 6 bases from V and 3 bases from J, leaving 9 bases between. In germline, CDR1 is SQVTM, CDR2 ANQGSEA. The CDR3 loop reads CSVVDSYEQYF. Here the CDR3 DNA reads TGCAGCGTCGTTGACAGCTACGAGCAGTACTTC.

The chain uses TRBV9 and TRBJ2-5; D is unresolved. The CDR3 contains 13 residues. The germline V gene encodes CDR1 SGDLS and CDR2 YYNGEE. The V and J ends lost 0 bases and 4 bases respectively, with 7 bases between them. The CDR3 bases are TGTGCCAGCAGCGTAGATGGGCGAGAGACCCAGTACTTC. It encodes CASSVDGRETQYF.

The chain joins TRBV19 to TRBJ1-1; 12 nucleotides match TRBD1. Germline CDR1 and CDR2: LNHDA and SQIVND (reference sequence). After removal of 5 bases from V and 8 bases from J, the junction contained 3 bases not matched to a gene. The CDR3 is 13 amino acids. The chain's CDR3 is CASSSGTGGEAFF. DNA of the CDR3: TGTGCCAGTAGTTCTGGGACAGGGGGCGAAGCTTTCTTT.

This clone was counted only a few times. The chain combines TRBV9 with TRBJ1-4; D is uncertain. The V end lost 4 bases, the J end lost 4 bases, and 14 bases lay between the germline ends. This CDR3 region has 15 residues. Germline CDR1 is SGDLS and CDR2 is YYNGEE. This CDR3 is CASSPLWAVNEKLFF. In nucleotides, the CDR3 is TGTGCCAGCAGCCCTCTTTGGGCCGTTAATGAAAAACTGTTTTTT.

The V gene is TRBV6-1, the J gene TRBJ2-5, with D tentatively TRBD2 (5 bases). Matching the DNA end better, TRBJ2-7 makes the J call doubtful. CDR3 length: 14 amino acids. Germline V gene lookup returns CDR1 MNHNS and CDR2 SASEGT. This CDR3 reads CASSGRGSSYEQYF. CDR3 in DNA: TGTGCCAGCAGCGGACGGGGTAGCTCCTACGAGCAGTACTTC.

The rearrangement joins TRBV29-1 to TRBJ1-1; 7 bases map to TRBD1. CDR3 length: 13 amino acids. Germline V gives CDR1 SQVTM, CDR2 ANQGSEA. The J segment lost 5 bases and the V segment lost 6 bases, leaving 9 bases of the junction unmatched. As DNA, the CDR3 is TGCAGCGTACAGGGGACTTACCTGACTGAAGCTTTCTTT. Protein product: CSVQGTYLTEAFF.

The rearrangement uses TRBV18 and TRBJ2-2, with 7 positions matching TRBD1. Per the germline V gene, CDR1 is KGHSH and CDR2 is LQKENI. J lost 7 bases, V lost 1 base, and 0 bases had no gene match. The CDR3 has 13 residues. The CDR3 spells CASSPRDSGELFF. As DNA, the CDR3 is TGTGCCAGCTCACCACGGGACAGCGGGGAGCTGTTTTTT.

The DNA for the CDR3 is TGTGCCAGTAGTATAGAAGACTCCCCGTTCGGGGAGCTGTTTTTT. Protein: CASSIEDSPFGELFF. This chain uses TRBV19 with TRBJ2-2; unclear D gene. Per the germline V gene, CDR1 is LNHDA and CDR2 is SQIVND (reference sequence). V dropped 0 bases and J dropped 7 bases, with 12 bases sitting between them. The CDR3 spans 15 residues.

The J gene is TRBJ1-1, the V gene TRBV15; TRBD1 aligns across 7 bases. Germline CDR1 is LNHNV and CDR2 is YYDKDF (reference sequence). The ends lost 1 base at V and 7 bases at J; junction bases unmatched: 6. This CDR3 has 14 amino acids. The CDR3 loop is CATSRGQGVIEAFF. The CDR3 nucleotides read TGTGCCACCAGCAGAGGGCAGGGGGTGATTGAAGCTTTCTTT.

V and J are TRBV5-8 and TRBJ2-5; TRBD1 is a possible D gene (5 bases). Germline V CDR1 and CDR2: SGHTS, YDEGEE. Trimming left V 4 bases short and J 0 bases short, with 10 bases between. The CDR3 extends over 14 amino acids. This CDR3 is CASSRPGNQETQYF. Here the CDR3 DNA reads TGTGCCAGCAGCCGACCAGGGAACCAAGAGACCCAGTACTTC.

CDR3 residues: CASSRTGEGSPLHF. The CDR3 DNA is TGTGCCAGCAGCCGGACAGGGGAAGGCTCACCCCTCCACTTT. This sequence joins TRBV5-4 and TRBJ1-6; 9 nucleotides match TRBD1. The V and J ends lost 4 bases and 10 bases, in that order; junction bases with no gene match: 6. CDR1 is SGHNT and CDR2 is YYREEE in the germline V gene (reference sequence). This CDR3 is built from 14 residues.

This clone is a singleton in its sample. This likely comes from a read error, as the CDR3 has no conserved phenylalanine or tryptophan at its end. The chain combines TRBV2 with TRBJ1-2; 7 nucleotides match TRBD1. CDR1 and CDR2 (germline): SNHLY, FYNNEI. With V trimmed by 5 bases and J by 6 bases, 6 bases remained unmatched. There are 13 residues in the CDR3. The CDR3 sequence is CASSNDREHGYTL. The CDR3 DNA is TGTGCCAGCAGTAACGACAGGGAACATGGCTACACCTTA.

The V and J genes are TRBV5-6 and TRBJ2-5; D possibly corresponds to TRBD2 (5 bases). CDR1 and CDR2 from the germline V gene are SGHDT and YYEEEE. Deletions cut 6 bases from V and 4 bases from J, with 13 bases between. The CDR3 covers 13 residues. This chain's CDR3 is CASTPDSGETQYF. CDR3 DNA: TGTGCCAGCACACCGGACTCAGGAGAGACCCAGTACTTC. Full variable domain (rest looked up from reference TRBV5-6 and TRBJ2-5): DAGVTQSPTHLIKTRGQQVTLRCSPKSGHDTVSWYQQALGQGPQFIFQYYEEEERQRGNFPDRFSGHQFPNYSSELNVNALLLGDSALYLCASTPDSGETQYFGPGTRLLVL.

The J gene is TRBJ2-7, the V gene TRBV27, with TRBD2 matching over 8 bases. J was trimmed by 2 bases and V by 8 bases; bases with no gene match: 8. This CDR3 spans 14 amino acids. Germline V gene sequence: CDR1 MNHEY, CDR2 SMNVEV (reference sequence). The CDR3 DNA follows: TGTGCCAGCGCCCGGGGGGGCCTTCCCTACGAGCAGTACTTC. Translated, it gives CASARGGLPYEQYF.